Below, 10 T cell receptor beta chains from the same sample are listed, as sequenced in a study of cytomegalovirus exposure and HLA in healthy donors. The PCR had 60 Vbeta and 13 Jbeta primers. Assay: immunoSEQ multiplex PCR; the TCRdb copy retains only in-frame clones and omits some. Here the sample spans 55,000 to 80,000 clones, roughly 80% being singletons. Sequenced sample: PBMCs. The receptors derive from a woman aged 30 to 39 in good health and CMV-seronegative.

The V and J genes are TRBV27 and TRBJ1-5; D remains ambiguous. The CDR3 contains 13 residues. Germline assignment: CDR1 MNHEY and CDR2 SMNVEV (reference sequence). V was clipped by 2 bases and J by 1 base, with 3 bases between them. The CDR3 sequence is CASSLQSNQPQHF. In DNA form, the CDR3 reads TGTGCCAGCAGTTTACAGAGCAATCAGCCCCAGCATTTT.

This rearrangement joins TRBV7-9 to TRBJ1-4; 8 bases map to TRBD1. The ends lost 5 bases at V and 6 bases at J; junction bases unmatched: 8. The length of the CDR3 is 15 residues. Germline V gives CDR1 SEHNR, CDR2 FQNEAQ (reference sequence). The CDR3 sequence: CASSPYAGGDEKLFF. In nucleotides, the CDR3 is TGTGCCAGCAGCCCCTACGCAGGGGGCGATGAAAAACTGTTTTTT.

J is TRBJ1-2 and V is TRBV7-2; TRBD1 might be the D (5 bases). The CDR3 covers 13 residues. The V end was cut by 5 bases, the J end by 4 bases, with 11 bases between. Germline lookup yields CDR1 SGHTA and CDR2 FQGNSA. CDR3: CASSRGGAYGYTF. In nucleotides, the CDR3 is TGTGCCAGCAGCCGGGGGGGAGCCTATGGCTACACCTTC.

The chain recombines TRBV19 with TRBJ1-2, with 7 bases lining up with TRBD1. The CDR3 has 18 residues. The germline gives CDR1 LNHDA, CDR2 SQIVND (reference sequence). The V and J ends lost 7 bases and 3 bases, in that order; junction bases with no gene match: 20. The chain's CDR3 is CASNPFPGRGTPDYGYTF. The CDR3 DNA is TGTGCCAGTAACCCTTTCCCGGGCAGGGGGACGCCAGACTATGGCTACACCTTC. Looking up the rest from reference TRBV19 and TRBJ1-2 gives the full variable domain: DGGITQSPKYLFRKEGQNVTLSCEQNLNHDAMYWYRQDPGQGLRLIYYSQIVNDFQKGDIAEGYSVSREKKESFPLTVTSAQKNPTAFYLCASNPFPGRGTPDYGYTFGSGTRLTVV.

The V call is TRBV9, the J call TRBJ1-6; the match to TRBD1 covers 10 bases. V gave up 3 bases and J gave up 6 bases; unmatched junction bases: 12. In germline, CDR1 is SGDLS, CDR2 YYNGEE. The CDR3 is made up of 18 amino acids. In DNA, the CDR3 is TGTGCCAGCAGCGATCAGCGCGGGACAGGGGTAGGTAATTCACCCCTCCACTTT. This translates into CASSDQRGTGVGNSPLHF.

The chain recombines TRBV5-8 with TRBJ2-1; 7 bases agree with TRBD2. Looked up from germline, CDR1 is SGHTS and CDR2 is YDEGEE. V lost 7 bases, J lost 6 bases, and 13 bases stayed unmatched. The CDR3 consists of 15 residues. The CDR3 reads CASGSWGGVGNEQFF. Written as DNA, the CDR3 is TGTGCCAGCGGCTCCTGGGGGGGAGTTGGCAATGAGCAGTTCTTC.

The genes are TRBV18 and TRBJ2-5; 9 positions agree with TRBD2. CDR3 length equals 16 residues. The junction had 5 bases not matched to a gene; V was cut back by 2 bases and J by 1 base. Germline lookup yields CDR1 KGHSH and CDR2 LQKENI. The CDR3 DNA is TGTGCCAGCTCACCAAGCCCAGCGGGGGGCCAAGAGACCCAGTACTTC. It specifies CASSPSPAGGQETQYF.

The table lists this clone with a count of one. The V call is TRBV28, the J call TRBJ1-2; 12 nucleotides line up with TRBD1. This CDR3 comprises 14 residues. V gave up 6 bases and J gave up 4 bases; unmatched junction bases: 3. Germline values: CDR1 MDHEN, CDR2 SYDVKM. CDR3 in DNA: TGTGCCAGCAGCGGGACAGGGGGCAGCTATGGCTACACCTTC. Protein: CASSGTGGSYGYTF.

The chain joins TRBV6-1 to TRBJ1-3, with a tentative D call TRBD1 (6 bases). Per germline, CDR1 MNHNS and CDR2 SASEGT. The CDR3 has 14 amino acids. V lost 6 bases, J lost 8 bases, and 17 bases lay in between. CDR3 bases: TGTGCCAGCAGCCCACAGGGTCTGAGGGACACCATATATTTT. This sequence encodes CASSPQGLRDTIYF.

The V call is TRBV6-6, the J call TRBJ2-1; 8 bases are shared with TRBD1. Germline CDR1 and CDR2: MNHNY and SVGAGI (reference sequence). CDR3 length: 15 residues. V lost 4 bases to trimming and J lost 6 bases; unmatched junction nucleotides: 8. CDR3 nucleotides: TGTGCCAGCAGTTCAACGACAGGGGCGCTCAATGAGCAGTTCTTC. It yields the protein CASSSTTGALNEQFF.